This is a list of T cell receptor beta chains from one sample in a study of blood T cell repertoires in COVID-19. Using immunoSEQ multiplex PCR, the repertoire was profiled, and TCRdb retains in-frame clones only, with some absent. The sample shows under 100,000 clones, approximately 87% of them seen only once. The sequenced sample consisted of peripheral blood. These receptors originate from a human donor in a cohort sampled during active COVID-19. The CDR3 runs from the conserved cysteine through the conserved F or W. The D gene is left open where the match is weak.

>TRBJ1-5|TRBV19|12|TRBD1
CASRTGDQPQHF
>TRBJ2-1|TRBV10-3|15|TRBD2
CAISSGTSGYNEQFF
>TRBJ1-3|TRBV6-5|16|.
CASSYSYRSSGNTIYF
>TRBJ1-4|TRBV10-2|15|TRBD1
CASSEVRRGREKLFF
>TRBJ1-4|TRBV5-1|15|TRBD1
CASSLGTGGREKLFF
>TRBJ2-1|TRBV6-6|15|TRBD1
CASAPGTGFYNEQFF
>TRBJ2-1|TRBV7-2|17|.
CASSLGYRRQGGNEQFF
>TRBJ1-6|TRBV7-9|14|.
CASSLDGSNSPLHF
>TRBJ2-3|TRBV6-5|15|.
CASSYEGVGTDTQYF
>TRBJ2-2|TRBV5-1|14|.
CASSSPMSTGELFF
>TRBJ1-3|TRBV19|17|TRBD1
CASSNDRGPDSGNTIYF
>TRBJ1-2|TRBV27|15|.
CASSFRSVGNRGYTF
>TRBJ1-4|TRBV6-5|13|.
CASSYSGNEKLFF
>TRBJ1-5|TRBV13|12|TRBD1
CASSPRGQPQHF
>TRBJ2-3|TRBV5-1|15|TRBD1
CASSPRQGAEDTQYF
>TRBJ1-2|TRBV29-1|12|TRBD1
CSVNRGGYGYTF
>TRBJ1-1|TRBV5-1|14|.
CASRLGPMNTEAFF
>TRBJ1-5|TRBV12-3/TRBV12-4|13|.
CASSLYLDSSQHF
>TRBJ1-6|TRBV6-2/TRBV6-3|15|.
CASSYSEGLYSPLHF
>TRBJ1-2|TRBV18|13|.
CASSPNSEGGYTF
>TRBJ2-5|TRBV5-1|16|TRBD2
CASSLIPWGGQETQYF
>TRBJ2-1|TRBV6-2/TRBV6-3|15|TRBD1
CASSYKDRANNEQFF
>TRBJ1-5|TRBV27|15|.
CASSSDGISNQPQHF
>TRBJ1-6|TRBV9|15|TRBD1
CASSVATGNNSPLHF
>TRBJ2-5|TRBV19|17|TRBD2
CASRASGSPPDQETQYF
>TRBJ1-2|TRBV25-1|15|TRBD1
CASSYPGTGTRGYTF
>TRBJ2-2|TRBV2|13|.
CASSGGELGELFF
>TRBJ2-3|TRBV4-3|15|TRBD1
CASSPDRGRKDTQYF
>TRBJ2-3|TRBV6-1|17|.
CASSEAHRRWSGDTQYF
>TRBJ2-7|TRBV7-9|14|.
CASSHPSVTYEQYF
>TRBJ1-1|TRBV3-1/TRBV3-2|12|.
CASSPGEREAFF
>TRBJ1-2|TRBV5-1|14|.
CASSLGKQNYGYTF
>TRBJ2-1|TRBV6-2/TRBV6-3|16|.
CASSYIGPLGGNEQFF
>TRBJ1-2|TRBV29-1|14|.
CSVDSGGDDYGYTF
>TRBJ1-2|TRBV19|15|TRBD1
CASSIAGTGEYGYTF
>TRBJ1-1|TRBV27|15|.
CASSLKVGQGEKAFF
>TRBJ1-1|TRBV15|18|.
CATSRDLSTGGMNTEAFF
>TRBJ2-1|TRBV7-3|12|.
CASSFTGHEQFF
>TRBJ2-1|TRBV12-3/TRBV12-4|12|.
CASSLGVDEQFF
>TRBJ1-6|TRBV4-3|16|.
CASSQARDTRNSPLHF
>TRBJ2-1|TRBV19|14|.
CASSRAGMYNEQFF
>TRBJ1-1|TRBV3-1/TRBV3-2|13|.
CASSPLYRVEAFF
>TRBJ2-2|TRBV5-6|14|.
CASSPAGGTGELFF
>TRBJ1-2|TRBV6-1|15|TRBD1
CASSETNRGLYGYTF
>TRBJ2-1|TRBV6-5|15|TRBD2
CASSFSGGSVHEQFF
>TRBJ1-1|TRBV29-1|13|.
CSVEGIRAPEAFF
>TRBJ1-4|TRBV3-1/TRBV3-2|15|.
CASSQGRGGGEKLFF
>TRBJ2-3|TRBV10-2|15|.
CASRGWSGSTDTQYF
>TRBJ1-4|TRBV7-9|14|.
CASSWWGDNEKLFF
>TRBJ2-1|TRBV5-1|17|TRBD1
CASSLVGGQGPYNEQFF
>TRBJ1-1|TRBV7-9|14|.
CASSLTRVNTEAFF
>TRBJ1-5|TRBV28|15|.
CASSLFPGDNQPQHF
>TRBJ2-7|TRBV9|13|.
CASSEPPGRRLYF
>TRBJ1-5|TRBV5-5|15|.
CASSLAGYSNQPQHF